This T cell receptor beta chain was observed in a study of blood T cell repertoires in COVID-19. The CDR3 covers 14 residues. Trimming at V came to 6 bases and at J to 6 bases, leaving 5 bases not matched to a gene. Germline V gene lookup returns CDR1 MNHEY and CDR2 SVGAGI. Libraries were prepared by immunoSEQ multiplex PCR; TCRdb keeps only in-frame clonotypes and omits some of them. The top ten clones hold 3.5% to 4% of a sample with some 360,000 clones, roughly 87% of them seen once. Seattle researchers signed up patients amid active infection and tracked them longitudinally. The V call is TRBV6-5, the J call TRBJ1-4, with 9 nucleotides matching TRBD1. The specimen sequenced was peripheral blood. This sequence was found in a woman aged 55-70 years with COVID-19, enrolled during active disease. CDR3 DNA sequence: TGTGCCAGCAGCCCCGGGACAGGGTATGAAAAACTGTTTTTT. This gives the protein CASSPGTGYEKLFF.